Included here is one TCR beta chain sequence, with context. Its antigen is still unknown. Trimming removed 5 bases from V and 6 bases from J; junction bases left unmatched: 3. The CDR3 covers 12 residues. The germline V gene has CDR1 SGHVS and CDR2 FNYEAQ. This sample was included in a study of cytomegalovirus exposure and HLA in healthy donors. Generated by immunoSEQ multiplex PCR, the TCRdb table keeps only in-frame clones and is missing some. Of 180,000 or so clones in the sample, roughly 88% were seen once. Findings and limits, study-wide: The investigators catalogued 150 or so TCR beta chains as cytomegalovirus-associated.

The clonotype was recovered from a woman in her thirties in good health and CMV-seropositive. The source material was PBMCs. The V gene is TRBV7-6, the J gene TRBJ2-7, with 8 bases identical to TRBD1. The CDR3 here is CASSVTGGEQYF. The CDR3 DNA reads as TGTGCCAGCAGCGTCACAGGGGGCGAGCAGTACTTC.